This T cell receptor (beta chain) was profiled in a study of OX40 agonist ivuxolimab in advanced cancers. Study overall: Every 2 weeks, patients got intravenous ivuxolimab at one of six dose levels (0.01-10 mg/kg). Aged roughly 20 to 79 with a mean of roughly 65 years, they were more than 80% male.

Trimming left V 2 bases short and J 3 bases short, with 11 bases between. Germline V lookup: CDR1 GTSNPN, CDR2 SVGIG (reference sequence). CDR3 length: 13 amino acids. Repertoires were generated with immunoSEQ multiplex PCR, while TCRdb's copy carries only in-frame clones and drops some. The table includes tens of thousands of clones, roughly nine tenths detected once. The sequencing used CD4+ or CD8+ T cells sorted from blood, collected in a trial of the OX40 agonist ivuxolimab. The rearrangement links TRBV30 to TRBJ2-7; D is unclear. The sequence was obtained from an adult with an advanced solid tumor such as melanoma, head and neck, liver or kidney cancer. The CDR3 sequence is CAWSTRTLYEQYF. The CDR3 region has the DNA TGTGCCTGGAGTACCCGGACCCTCTACGAGCAGTACTTC.